Sequencing of this T cell receptor beta chain was carried out in a study of cytomegalovirus exposure and HLA in healthy donors. Findings and caveats of the study: Reported results showed that the classifier diagnosed cytomegalovirus status with high specificity and sensitivity. The HLA-A and HLA-B alleles of most subjects were reportedly predicted accurately from TCR beta sequences. Among the sequence variants, a highly shared cluster was likely an artifact of sequencing.

This clone has more than one count but fewer than ten. Its antigen is not identified. The CDR3 loop spans 14 amino acids. The germline V gene encodes CDR1 SGHRS and CDR2 YFSETQ. The V and J ends lost 0 bases and 6 bases, in that order; junction bases with no gene match: 4. Primers: 60 Vbeta forward and 13 Jbeta reverse. Libraries were prepared by immunoSEQ multiplex PCR; TCRdb keeps only in-frame clonotypes and omits some of them. The sample contains approximately 210,000 clones, more than 65% of which appear only once. The sequencing input was PBMCs. The chain recombines TRBV5-1 with TRBJ2-7; the match to TRBD1 covers 9 bases. This clonotype was sampled from a girl between 5 and 17 years old in good health and CMV-seropositive. The CDR3 spells CASSLGGTGSEQYF. Written as DNA, the CDR3 is TGCGCCAGCAGCTTGGGGGGGACAGGGAGCGAGCAGTACTTC.